The 21 T cell receptor beta chains given below trace back to one sample, sequenced in a study of blood T cells in healthy people across ages (dated by TCRdb to the mid-2010s). The library was obtained by 5' RACE. Reads for this sample came from an Illumina HiSeq 2500. A second roughly 7 to 11 cycle PCR used a sample-barcoded 5' primer and a J-beta primer mix. TCRdb trimmed the raw reads at Q25, called clones with MiXCR and kept productive beta chains. When rows share a CDR3 protein, they turn into one entry using the most common DNA and genes. The sample includes 1.2 million to 1.5 million distinct CDR3 sequences, with approximately 59% observed a single time. The ten top clones hold more than 6% of the sample. Sequencing was performed on blood. Receptor source: a man between 18 and 35 years old in good health.

Only a few counts were recorded for this clonotype. The rearrangement links TRBV27 to TRBJ2-7; the match to TRBD2 covers 11 bases. This CDR3 is 16 amino acids long. With 5 bases clipped from V and 0 bases from J, the junction kept 6 bases outside the gene matches. Germline CDR1 reads MNHEY; CDR2 reads SMNVEV (reference sequence). DNA of the CDR3: TGTGCCAGCAGTACCCTAGCGGGAGGCCCCTCCTACGAGCAGTACTTC. Translating gives CASSTLAGGPSYEQYF.

The chain joins TRBV6-6 to TRBJ2-2; unclear D gene. The CDR3 is 17 residues long. V was shortened by 0 bases and J by 0 bases, with 11 bases between the two germline ends. CDR1 is MNHNY and CDR2 is SVGAGI in the germline V gene (reference sequence). The CDR3 reads CASSYSPADTNTGELFF. CDR3 in DNA: TGTGCCAGCAGTTACTCCCCAGCCGACACGAACACCGGGGAGCTGTTTTTT.

V is TRBV13 and J is TRBJ2-7, with TRBD1 matching 9 bases. The DNA end is more similar to TRBJ2-4, so the J call may be wrong. Germline CDR1 PRHDT, CDR2 FYEKMQ (reference sequence). The CDR3 extends over 15 amino acids. The CDR3: CASSPLTGGINIQYF. The CDR3 DNA is TGTGCCAGCAGCCCGCTGACAGGGGGGATAAACATTCAGTACTTC.

The chain couples TRBV20-1 to TRBJ2-7; TRBD1 matches 8 bases. CDR3 length: 14 amino acids. The junction had 7 bases not matched to a gene; V was cut back by 6 bases and J by 0 bases. Germline V lookup: CDR1 DFQATT, CDR2 SNEGSKA (reference sequence). In DNA form, the CDR3 reads TGCAGTGCGAACCGGGACAGGAGCTCCTACGAGCAGTACTTC. Translating gives CSANRDRSSYEQYF.

The chain carries TRBV28 and TRBJ2-5; no definite D call. Germline-derived CDR1 and CDR2 are MDHEN and SYDVKM. This CDR3 comprises 11 residues. V lost 6 bases and J lost 7, with 9 bases in between. CDR3 region: CASSTIGTQYF. The CDR3 DNA is TGTGCCAGCAGCACCATTGGGACCCAGTACTTC.

The gene calls are TRBV10-3 and TRBJ2-7, with a possible D match to TRBD2 (6 bases). Germline CDR1 reads ENHRY; CDR2 reads SYGVKD. Trimming removed 6 bases at V and 2 bases at J, with 14 bases between. The CDR3 is 14 amino acids. CDR3 amino acids: CAIRGTPDTYEQYF. CDR3 bases: TGTGCCATCAGGGGGACTCCCGACACCTACGAGCAGTACTTC.

This chain uses TRBV9 with TRBJ2-1; D gene unclear. V was trimmed by 2 bases and J by 4 bases, leaving 10 bases between them. CDR1 is SGDLS, CDR2 YYNGEE, per germline. The CDR3 has 14 residues. The CDR3 region is CASSVGTMYNEQFF. The CDR3 nucleotides are TGTGCCAGCAGCGTTGGCACGATGTACAATGAGCAGTTCTTC.

The chain recombines TRBV6-1 with TRBJ2-4; 13 bases are a match to TRBD2. The J call may be wrong; the DNA end is better matched by TRBJ2-7. Germline loops: CDR1 MNHNS, CDR2 SASEGT. The CDR3 is 13 residues long. CDR3 sequence: CASRGLAGHEQYF. Here the CDR3 DNA reads TGTGCCAGCAGGGGACTAGCGGGACACGAGCAGTACTTC.

This clonotype occurred a few times. The CDR3 sequence: CASSPTLLAGPRETQYF. In DNA, the CDR3 is TGCGCCAGCAGTCCCACCCTCCTAGCGGGGCCTAGGGAGACCCAGTACTTC. The rearrangement uses TRBV10-2 and TRBJ2-4, with 9 bases fitting TRBD2. The J call may be faulty, since TRBJ2-5 better matches the DNA end. Per the germline V gene, CDR1 is WSHSY and CDR2 is SAAADI. The CDR3 runs 17 residues.

The chain recombines TRBV28 with TRBJ2-7, with a weak D call TRBD2 (5 bases). From germline, CDR1 is MDHEN and CDR2 SYDVKM. The CDR3 covers 12 residues. The V gene lost 7 bases and the J gene lost 7 bases, with 14 bases spanning the gap. In DNA form, the CDR3 reads TGTGCCAGCATGGGGATCCGGAGGGAGCAGTACTTC. This sequence encodes CASMGIRREQYF.

The chain uses TRBV19 and TRBJ2-7, with 8 bases identical to TRBD1. The CDR3 loop spans 14 amino acids. Germline V gene lookup returns CDR1 LNHDA and CDR2 SQIVND (reference sequence). The trim removed 5 bases at V and 3 bases at J, leaving 6 bases unmatched. The CDR3 region has the DNA TGTGCCAGTAGTCCATTCAGGGGGCTCTACGAGCAGTACTTC. This encodes CASSPFRGLYEQYF.

This clonotype turned up a few times. This chain links TRBV4-3 with TRBJ2-2, with D perhaps TRBD1 (6 bases). Germline V gene lookup returns CDR1 LGHNA and CDR2 YSLEER. The CDR3 has 19 residues. V lost 4 bases and J lost 4, with 25 bases in between. CDR3: CASSPQFPGGATGTGELFF. In DNA, the CDR3 is TGCGCCAGCAGCCCCCAGTTCCCTGGGGGCGCCACGGGCACCGGGGAGCTGTTTTTT.

The V gene is TRBV4-1, the J gene TRBJ2-3, with D hard to call. CDR3 length equals 17 residues. V was pared by 2 bases and J by 4 bases, with 19 bases between. Germline CDR1 is MGHRA and CDR2 is YSYEKL. The CDR3 DNA reads TGCGCCAGCAGCCAAATTGATATGGGGTTCCCTTCAGATACGCAGTATTTT. This sequence encodes CASSQIDMGFPSDTQYF.

The V gene is TRBV4-1, the J gene TRBJ2-1; 16 positions agree with TRBD2. The CDR3 is 17 residues long. CDR1 is MGHRA, CDR2 YSYEKL, per germline. The ends lost 1 base at V and 9 bases at J; junction bases unmatched: 6. The CDR3 spells CASSQGPGLAGGPEQFF. The CDR3 DNA reads as TGCGCCAGCAGCCAAGGACCGGGACTAGCGGGGGGGCCTGAGCAGTTCTTC.

The chain employs TRBV18 and TRBJ1-2, with no clear D. With 0 bases removed from V and 4 bases from J, the gap between germline ends came to 9 bases. The germline CDR1 and CDR2 sequences are KGHSH and LQKENI. The CDR3 totals 14 residues. The CDR3 loop reads CASSPPTPSYGYTF. The CDR3 DNA reads TGTGCCAGCTCACCACCGACTCCTTCCTATGGCTACACCTTC.

This chain uses TRBV6-5 with TRBJ1-2; TRBD1 aligns across 12 bases. V dropped 6 bases and J dropped 8; count of bases not matched to a gene: 10. CDR1 MNHEY and CDR2 SVGAGI come from the germline V gene. The length of the CDR3 is 15 residues. The CDR3 sequence: CASRSPGQGARGYTF. The DNA of the CDR3 is TGTGCCAGCAGATCTCCGGGACAGGGGGCGCGAGGCTACACCTTC.

The CDR3 here is CATSKRGGTDTQYF. CDR3 in DNA: TGTGCCACCAGTAAGCGGGGGGGCACAGATACGCAGTATTTT. V gene TRBV24-1 combines with J gene TRBJ2-3; 9 nucleotides agree with TRBD2. This CDR3 is 14 amino acids long. V was pared by 6 bases and J by 1 base, with 1 base of the junction left unmatched. CDR1 KGHDR and CDR2 SFDVKD come from the germline V gene.

The chain recombines TRBV15 with TRBJ2-2; D is uncertain. The germline V and J ends were trimmed by 5 bases and 6 bases, with 7 bases remaining between them. Germline V lookup: CDR1 LNHNV, CDR2 YYDKDF (reference sequence). The CDR3 covers 12 residues. The CDR3: CATSRNPGELFF. The CDR3 DNA reads as TGTGCCACCAGCCGCAACCCCGGGGAGCTGTTTTTT.

This CDR3 is CATHLRGEQYF. The CDR3, as DNA: TGTGCCACCCACCTGAGGGGCGAGCAGTACTTC. The J gene is TRBJ2-7, the V gene TRBV6-5; D may match TRBD1 or TRBD2 (5 bases each). CDR3 length: 11 residues. Germline V gives CDR1 MNHEY, CDR2 SVGAGI. V was cut by 10 bases and J by 6 bases, with 13 bases left in between.

The chain uses TRBV27 and TRBJ2-2, with D perhaps given as TRBD1 or TRBD2 (5 bases each). The V end lost 5 bases, the J end lost 1 base, and 11 bases lay between the germline ends. Germline CDR1 MNHEY, CDR2 SMNVEV (reference sequence). The CDR3 has 15 amino acids. Here the CDR3 reads CASSGRGVNTGELFF. DNA of the CDR3: TGTGCCAGCAGTGGGAGAGGGGTGAACACCGGGGAGCTGTTTTTT.

This chain uses TRBV5-1 with TRBJ2-4; 10 nucleotides align to TRBD1. This CDR3 has 19 residues. CDR1 and CDR2 (germline): SGHRS, YFSETQ. Trimming removed 4 bases from V and 4 bases from J; junction bases left unmatched: 17. For the CDR3, the DNA is TGCGCCAGCAGCACCGGGACAGGGGCGAGGGCGGCGGAGAAAAACATTCAGTACTTC. Protein product: CASSTGTGARAAEKNIQYF.